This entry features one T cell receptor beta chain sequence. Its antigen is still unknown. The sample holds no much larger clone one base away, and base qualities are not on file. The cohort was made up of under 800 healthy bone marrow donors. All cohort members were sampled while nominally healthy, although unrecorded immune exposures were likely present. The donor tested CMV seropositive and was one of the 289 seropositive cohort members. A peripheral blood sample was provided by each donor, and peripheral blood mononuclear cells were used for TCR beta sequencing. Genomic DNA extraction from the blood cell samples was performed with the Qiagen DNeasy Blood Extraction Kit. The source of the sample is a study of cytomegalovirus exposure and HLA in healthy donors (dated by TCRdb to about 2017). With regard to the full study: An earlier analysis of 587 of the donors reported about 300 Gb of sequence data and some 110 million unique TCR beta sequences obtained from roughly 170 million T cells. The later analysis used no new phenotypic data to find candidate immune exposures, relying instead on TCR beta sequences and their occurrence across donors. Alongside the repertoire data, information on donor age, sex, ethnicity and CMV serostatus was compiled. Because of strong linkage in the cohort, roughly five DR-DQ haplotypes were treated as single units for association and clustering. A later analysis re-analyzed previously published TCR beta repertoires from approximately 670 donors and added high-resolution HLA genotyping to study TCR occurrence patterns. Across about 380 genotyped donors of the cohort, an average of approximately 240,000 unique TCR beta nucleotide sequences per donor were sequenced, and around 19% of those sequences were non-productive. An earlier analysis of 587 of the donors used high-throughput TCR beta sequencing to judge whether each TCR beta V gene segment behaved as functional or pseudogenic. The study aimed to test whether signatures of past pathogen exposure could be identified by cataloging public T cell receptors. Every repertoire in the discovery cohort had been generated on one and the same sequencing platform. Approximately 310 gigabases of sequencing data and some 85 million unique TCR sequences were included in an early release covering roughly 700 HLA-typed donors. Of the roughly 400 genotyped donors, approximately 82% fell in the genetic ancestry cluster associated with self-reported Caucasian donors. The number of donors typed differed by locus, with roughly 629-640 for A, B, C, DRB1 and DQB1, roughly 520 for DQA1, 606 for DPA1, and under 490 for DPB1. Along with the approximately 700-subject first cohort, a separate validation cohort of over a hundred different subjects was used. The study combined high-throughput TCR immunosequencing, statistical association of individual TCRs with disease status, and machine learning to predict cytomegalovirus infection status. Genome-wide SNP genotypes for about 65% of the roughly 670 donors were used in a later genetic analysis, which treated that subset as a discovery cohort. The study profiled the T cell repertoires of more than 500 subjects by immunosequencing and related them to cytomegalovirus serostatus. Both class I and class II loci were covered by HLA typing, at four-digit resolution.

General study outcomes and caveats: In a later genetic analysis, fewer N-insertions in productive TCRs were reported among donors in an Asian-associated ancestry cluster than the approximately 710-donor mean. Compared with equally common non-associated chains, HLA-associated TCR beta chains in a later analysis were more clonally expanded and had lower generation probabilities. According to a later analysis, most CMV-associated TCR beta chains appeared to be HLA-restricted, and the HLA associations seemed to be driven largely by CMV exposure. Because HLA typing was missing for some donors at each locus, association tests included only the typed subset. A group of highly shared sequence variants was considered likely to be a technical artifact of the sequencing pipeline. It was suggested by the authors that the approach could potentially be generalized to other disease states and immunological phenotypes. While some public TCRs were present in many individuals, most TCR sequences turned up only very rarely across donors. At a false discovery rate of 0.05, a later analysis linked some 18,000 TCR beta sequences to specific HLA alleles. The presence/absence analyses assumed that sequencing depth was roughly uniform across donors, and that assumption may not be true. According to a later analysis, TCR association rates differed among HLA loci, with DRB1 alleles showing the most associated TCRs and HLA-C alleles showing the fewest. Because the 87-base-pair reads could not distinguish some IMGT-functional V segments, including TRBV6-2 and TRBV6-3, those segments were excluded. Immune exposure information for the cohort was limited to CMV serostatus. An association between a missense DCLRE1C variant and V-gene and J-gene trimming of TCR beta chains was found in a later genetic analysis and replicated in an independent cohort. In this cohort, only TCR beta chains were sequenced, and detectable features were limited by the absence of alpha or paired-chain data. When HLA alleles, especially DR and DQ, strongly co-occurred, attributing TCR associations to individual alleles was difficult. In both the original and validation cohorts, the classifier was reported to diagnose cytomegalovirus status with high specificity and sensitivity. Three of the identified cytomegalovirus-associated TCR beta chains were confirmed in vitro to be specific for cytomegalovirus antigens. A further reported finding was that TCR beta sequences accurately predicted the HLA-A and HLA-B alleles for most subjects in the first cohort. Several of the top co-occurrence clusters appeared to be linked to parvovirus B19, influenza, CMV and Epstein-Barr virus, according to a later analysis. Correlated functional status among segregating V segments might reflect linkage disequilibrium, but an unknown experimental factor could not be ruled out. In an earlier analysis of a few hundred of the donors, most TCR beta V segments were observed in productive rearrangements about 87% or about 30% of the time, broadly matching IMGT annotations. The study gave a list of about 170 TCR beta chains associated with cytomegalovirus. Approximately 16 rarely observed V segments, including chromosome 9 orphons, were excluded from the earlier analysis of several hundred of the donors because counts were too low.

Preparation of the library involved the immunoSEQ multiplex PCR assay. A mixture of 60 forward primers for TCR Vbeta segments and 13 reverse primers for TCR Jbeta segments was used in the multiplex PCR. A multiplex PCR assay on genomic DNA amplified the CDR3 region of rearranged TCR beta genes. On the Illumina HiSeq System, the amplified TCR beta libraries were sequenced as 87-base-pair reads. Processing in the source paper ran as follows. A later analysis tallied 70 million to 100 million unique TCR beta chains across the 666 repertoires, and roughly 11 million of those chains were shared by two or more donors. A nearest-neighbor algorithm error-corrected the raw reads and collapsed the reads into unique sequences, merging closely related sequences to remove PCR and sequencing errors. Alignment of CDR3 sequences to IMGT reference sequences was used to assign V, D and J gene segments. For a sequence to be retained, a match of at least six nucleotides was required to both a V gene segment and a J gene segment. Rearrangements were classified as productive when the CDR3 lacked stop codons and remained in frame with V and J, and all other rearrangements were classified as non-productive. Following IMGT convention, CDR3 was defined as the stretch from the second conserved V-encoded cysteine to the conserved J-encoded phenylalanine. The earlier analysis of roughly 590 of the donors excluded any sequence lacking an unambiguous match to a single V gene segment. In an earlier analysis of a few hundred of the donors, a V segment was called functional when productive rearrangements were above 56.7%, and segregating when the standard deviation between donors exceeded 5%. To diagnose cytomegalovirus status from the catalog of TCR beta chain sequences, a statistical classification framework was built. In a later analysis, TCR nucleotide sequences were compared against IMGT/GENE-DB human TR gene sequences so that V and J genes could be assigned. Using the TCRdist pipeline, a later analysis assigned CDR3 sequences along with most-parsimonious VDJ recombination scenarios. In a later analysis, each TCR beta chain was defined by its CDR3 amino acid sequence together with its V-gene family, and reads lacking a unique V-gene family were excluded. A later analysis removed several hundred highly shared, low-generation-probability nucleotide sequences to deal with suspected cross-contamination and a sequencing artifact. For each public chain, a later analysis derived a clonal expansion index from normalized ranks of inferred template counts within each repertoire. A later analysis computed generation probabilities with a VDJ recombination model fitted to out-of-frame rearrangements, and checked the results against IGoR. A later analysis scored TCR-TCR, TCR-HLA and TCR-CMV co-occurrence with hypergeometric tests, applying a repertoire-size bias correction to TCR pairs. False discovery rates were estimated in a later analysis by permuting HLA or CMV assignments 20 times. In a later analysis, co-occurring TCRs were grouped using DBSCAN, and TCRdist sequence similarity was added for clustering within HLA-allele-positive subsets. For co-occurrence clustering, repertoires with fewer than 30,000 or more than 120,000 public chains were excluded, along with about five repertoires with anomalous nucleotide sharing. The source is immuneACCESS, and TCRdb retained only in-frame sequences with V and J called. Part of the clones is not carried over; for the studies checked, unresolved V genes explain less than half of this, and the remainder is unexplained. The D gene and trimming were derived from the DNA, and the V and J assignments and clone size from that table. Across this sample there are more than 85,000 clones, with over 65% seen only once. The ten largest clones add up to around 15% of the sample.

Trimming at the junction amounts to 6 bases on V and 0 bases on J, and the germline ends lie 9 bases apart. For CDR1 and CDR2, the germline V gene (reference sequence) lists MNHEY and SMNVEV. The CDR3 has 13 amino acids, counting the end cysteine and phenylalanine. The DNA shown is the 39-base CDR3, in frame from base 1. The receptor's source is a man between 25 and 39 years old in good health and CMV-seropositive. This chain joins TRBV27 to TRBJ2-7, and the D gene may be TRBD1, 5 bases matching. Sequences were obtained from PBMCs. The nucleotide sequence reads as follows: TGTGCCAGCAGGCCAGGGTCCTCCTACGAGCAGTACTTC. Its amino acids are CASRPGSSYEQYF.